Detailed here is one TCR beta chain. This CDR3 spans 16 amino acids. Germline CDR1 is DFQATT and CDR2 is SNEGSKA (reference sequence). V dropped 3 bases and J dropped 3 bases, with 19 bases sitting between them. The sample comes from a study of blood T cell repertoires in COVID-19. Background on the study: T cells, B-cell-depleted T cells, or PBMCs supplied cDNA or gDNA.

Repertoires were generated with immunoSEQ multiplex PCR, while TCRdb's copy carries only in-frame clones and drops some. The sample yields hundreds of thousands of clones, about 89% seen once. V and J are TRBV20-1 and TRBJ2-3; D is possibly TRBD2 (5 bases). This clonotype originated in a woman in her 30s who had recovered from COVID-19. The sequenced sample consisted of PBMCs or T cells enriched from blood (not recorded which). The chain's CDR3 is CSASEWPVPGTDTQYF. The CDR3 coding sequence is TGCAGTGCTAGTGAGTGGCCTGTTCCGGGGACAGATACGCAGTATTTT.